This TCR beta chain was profiled in a study of blood T cell repertoires in COVID-19. V lost 4 bases and J lost 0, with 15 bases in between. The CDR3 extends over 16 amino acids. The germline V gene has CDR1 SGHVS and CDR2 FNYEAQ. Libraries were prepared by immunoSEQ multiplex PCR; TCRdb keeps only in-frame clonotypes and omits some of them. The sample carries 140,000 to 150,000 clones, approximately 92% recorded once. This clone was seen only once. The clonotype was recovered from a man aged 18 to 30 with COVID-19, enrolled during active disease. The specimen sequenced was peripheral blood. The V call is TRBV7-6, the J call TRBJ2-5; a weak D match, TRBD2 (5 bases). CDR3 in amino acids: CASSSRAGVHQETQYF. For the CDR3, the DNA is TGTGCCAGCAGCTCCCGAGCCGGGGTACACCAAGAGACCCAGTACTTC.